This T cell receptor (beta chain) appears in the sequencing data of a study of early T cells in non-severe SARS-CoV-2 infection. Study-wide context: Chains from this unsorted whole-blood bulk RNA could not be paired. Study outcomes and limitations: Reliance on VDJdb matching favored anti-spike CD8 responses; private and CD4 specificities were missed.

Unique molecular identifiers tagged individual cDNA molecules. TCRdb called the 5' RACE reads again in MiXCR, with one record for every CDR3 protein. The sample has about 97,000 distinct CDR3 sequences; 9.5% to 11% are singletons. This clonotype was observed at least ten times. The antigen remains undetermined. This CDR3 spans 11 amino acids. In germline, CDR1 is DFQATT, CDR2 SNEGSKA (reference sequence). V lost 1 base and J 8 bases, leaving 5 bases between the germline ends. This receptor was taken from an adult who was a healthcare worker with PCR-confirmed SARS-CoV-2 infection or an uninfected control (not recorded which). The chain recombines TRBV20-1 with TRBJ1-4, with D uncertain. Sequencing used whole blood, obtained at baseline. The CDR3 DNA follows: TGCAGTGCTAGAGGAATCGAAAAACTGTTTTTT. Residues: CSARGIEKLFF.